A selection of T cell receptor beta chains follows, all from one sample in a study of cytomegalovirus exposure and HLA in healthy donors. Profiling relied on immunoSEQ multiplex PCR, and the TCRdb table lists in-frame clones only, not all of them. The top ten clones hold 4.5% to 5% of a sample with around 94,000 clones, around 79% of them seen once. The sequenced sample consisted of PBMCs. Receptor source: a woman aged 40 to 50 in good health and CMV-seronegative. Each CDR3 is given with its conserved first and last residue. The D gene is left open where the match is weak. A clone size is listed for some rows: how often the clone was seen (once, few, many), or a class if it is expanded.

>NA|TRBD1|TRBJ1-2|TRBV6-5
CATTIRDSNYGYTF
TGTGCCACCACGATCCGGGACAGTAACTATGGCTACACCTTC
>NA|TRBD2|TRBJ2-1|TRBV19
CASSWRGANNEQFF
TGTGCCAGTAGTTGGCGGGGGGCAAACAATGAGCAGTTCTTC
>NA|NA|TRBJ1-2|TRBV2
CASNEGVNYGYTF
TGTGCCAGCAATGAGGGAGTAAACTATGGCTACACCTTC
>NA|NA|TRBJ2-7|TRBV7-9
CASSLEGTRGYEQYF
TGTGCCAGCAGCTTAGAAGGGACACGGGGATACGAGCAGTACTTC
>once|TRBD2|TRBJ2-7|TRBV5-1
CASSRGLAEGLEQYF
TGCGCCAGCAGCCGGGGACTAGCCGAAGGGCTCGAGCAGTACTTC
>NA|NA|TRBJ2-6|TRBV27
CASSSRTTGANVLTF
TGTGCCAGCAGTTCGAGGACAACTGGGGCCAACGTCCTGACTTTC
>NA|NA|TRBJ1-1|TRBV6-4
CASSDRVNTEAFF
TGTGCCAGCAGTGACCGGGTTAACACTGAAGCTTTCTTT
>NA|TRBD1|TRBJ1-2|TRBV7-9
CASSLENRGSSYTF
TGTGCCAGCAGCTTAGAGAACAGGGGTAGTAGCTACACCTTC
>NA|TRBD1|TRBJ1-1|TRBV6-1
CASPTGTKAFF
TGTGCCAGCCCGACAGGGACCAAAGCTTTCTTT
>NA|NA|TRBJ1-4|TRBV11-2
CASKGVGEKLFF
TGTGCCAGCAAAGGGGTTGGTGAAAAACTGTTTTTT
>NA|TRBD2|TRBJ2-7|TRBV5-1
CASSPSGGGFSYEQYF
TGCGCCAGCAGCCCCTCCGGGGGGGGTTTCTCCTACGAGCAGTACTTC
>NA|TRBD2|TRBJ2-1|TRBV4-3
CASSQFQRGGSYNEQFF
TGCGCCAGCAGCCAATTTCAGCGGGGGGGCTCCTACAATGAGCAGTTCTTC
>NA|NA|TRBJ1-2|TRBV5-4
CASSLDGLYGYTF
TGTGCCAGCAGCTTGGACGGACTCTATGGCTACACCTTC
>NA|TRBD1|TRBJ1-5|TRBV6-1
CASSGQTGNQPQHF
TGTGCCAGCAGTGGACAGACAGGGAACCAGCCCCAGCATTTT
>NA|NA|TRBJ1-2|TRBV19
CASSPPNRADYGYTF
TGTGCCAGTAGTCCGCCGAACAGGGCCGACTATGGCTACACCTTC
>NA|NA|TRBJ1-2|TRBV7-2
CASSSTPGQGSYGYTF
TGTGCCAGCAGCTCCACCCCGGGACAAGGATCCTATGGCTACACCTTC
>NA|TRBD1|TRBJ1-2|TRBV5-5
CASSLGIQGARGYGYTF
TGTGCCAGCAGCTTGGGGATACAGGGGGCGCGTGGTTATGGCTACACCTTC
>NA|NA|TRBJ1-4|TRBV5-6
CASSLGGFRGTNEKLFF
TGTGCCAGCAGCTTGGGGGGCTTCAGGGGAACTAATGAAAAACTGTTTTTT
>NA|NA|TRBJ2-1|TRBV29-1
CSVKGGSTTYNEQFF
TGCAGCGTAAAAGGCGGATCCACCACCTACAATGAGCAGTTCTTC
>NA|NA|TRBJ2-7|TRBV4-2
CASSQVSGQLSYEQYF
TGTGCCAGCAGCCAAGTTTCCGGACAGCTCTCCTACGAGCAGTACTTC
>once|TRBD1|TRBJ1-1|TRBV4-3
CASRAGQGAAEAFF
TGCGCCAGCAGAGCTGGACAGGGAGCAGCTGAAGCTTTCTTT
>NA|NA|TRBJ2-1|TRBV5-1
CASSLQGGGNNEQFF
TGCGCCAGCAGCTTGCAAGGGGGCGGGAACAATGAGCAGTTCTTC
>NA|NA|TRBJ2-7|TRBV11-2
CASSLVGILHEQYF
TGTGCCAGCAGCTTAGTCGGGATACTTCACGAGCAGTACTTC
>once|TRBD1|TRBJ2-7|TRBV19
CASGEGTVNVYEQYF
TGTGCCAGTGGCGAGGGGACAGTCAATGTCTACGAGCAGTACTTC
>NA|TRBD1|TRBJ2-2|TRBV2
CASSPNRGNTGELFF
TGTGCCAGCAGTCCTAACAGGGGAAACACCGGGGAGCTGTTTTTT
>NA|TRBD1|TRBJ2-7|TRBV7-9
CASSQYRGTALYEQYF
TGTGCCAGCAGCCAGTACAGGGGAACTGCTCTCTACGAGCAGTACTTC
>NA|NA|TRBJ1-5|TRBV6-1
CASRKRPERPQHF
TGTGCCAGCAGGAAGAGACCAGAGCGGCCCCAGCATTTT
>NA|TRBD1|TRBJ1-2|TRBV7-9
CASSLVRQGDYGYTF
TGTGCCAGCAGCTTAGTTCGGCAGGGGGACTATGGCTACACCTTC
>NA|NA|TRBJ1-5|TRBV19
CASTDGQPNGGNQPQHF
TGTGCCAGTACCGACGGACAGCCCAATGGTGGCAATCAGCCCCAGCATTTT
>NA|TRBD1|TRBJ1-2|TRBV9
CASSVGDSYYGYTF
TGTGCCAGCAGCGTAGGGGACAGCTACTATGGCTACACCTTC
>once|TRBD2|TRBJ2-6|TRBV19
CASSPRAGVGVRANVLTF
TGTGCCAGTAGCCCCCGAGCGGGGGTTGGAGTTAGGGCCAACGTCCTGACTTTC
>NA|NA|TRBJ2-7|TRBV6-5
CASIGSSPYEQYF
TGTGCCAGCATCGGGTCGTCACCCTACGAGCAGTACTTC
>NA|TRBD1|TRBJ1-5|TRBV6-5
CASSSTGSSNQPQHF
TGTGCCAGCAGTTCGACAGGGTCTAGCAATCAGCCCCAGCATTTT
>NA|TRBD1|TRBJ2-5|TRBV5-1
CASSLGQGVYETQYF
TGCGCCAGCAGCTTGGGCCAGGGGGTTTATGAGACCCAGTACTTC
>NA|NA|TRBJ2-3|TRBV2
CASSEAATGSTDTQYF
TGTGCCAGCAGTGAAGCGGCGACAGGTTCCACAGATACGCAGTATTTT
>NA|NA|TRBJ2-5|TRBV18
CASSTYTPGETQYF
TGTGCCAGCTCAACATATACCCCCGGGGAGACCCAGTACTTC
>NA|NA|TRBJ2-3|TRBV7-2
CASSLDATTLNTQYF
TGTGCCAGCAGCTTAGACGCGACTACGTTAAATACGCAGTATTTT
>NA|NA|TRBJ2-7|TRBV7-7
CASSLGGGYEQYF
TGTGCTAGCAGCTTAGGGGGGGGCTACGAGCAGTACTTC
>NA|TRBD1|TRBJ1-5|TRBV5-8
CASSLISVHRGGNQPQHF
TGTGCCAGCAGCTTGATTAGTGTCCACAGGGGGGGGAATCAGCCCCAGCATTTT
>once|NA|TRBJ1-1|TRBV2
CASSPPRVKVPNTEAFF
TGTGCCAGCAGTCCCCCCAGGGTGAAGGTTCCGAACACTGAAGCTTTCTTT
>NA|TRBD1|TRBJ1-2|TRBV18
CASSPPGTDYGYTF
TGTGCCAGCTCACCACCTGGGACAGATTATGGCTACACCTTC
>few|NA|TRBJ2-2|TRBV7-9
CASSQADRSNTGELFF
TGTGCCAGCAGTCAGGCGGACAGATCGAACACCGGGGAGCTGTTTTTT
>NA|NA|TRBJ2-2|TRBV30
CAWSRGLQNTGELFF
TGTGCCTGGAGTCGAGGTTTACAGAACACCGGGGAGCTGTTTTTT
>NA|TRBD2|TRBJ2-3|TRBV6-6
CASSYRLAGIADTQYF
TGTGCCAGCAGTTACAGGCTAGCGGGGATTGCCGATACGCAGTATTTT
>NA|TRBD2|TRBJ2-4|TRBV27
CASSSPGGVNIQYF
TGTGCCAGCAGTTCTCCGGGAGGGGTAAACATTCAGTACTTC